A single sample gave rise to the 10 T cell receptor beta chains below, sequenced in a study of blood T cell repertoires in COVID-19. TCRdb's copy holds only in-frame clones and misses some; the assay was immunoSEQ multiplex PCR. The table lists under 450,000 clones, 70% to 85% of them singletons. Sequencing was performed on peripheral blood. The receptors here all came from a human donor with acute or convalescent COVID-19. The donor label of this sample is uncertain.

This clone was seen repeatedly, ten times or more. The chain uses TRBV6-6 and TRBJ2-7, with a tentative D call TRBD1 (5 bases). The CDR3 length is 16 residues. Trimming took off 5 bases at V and 5 bases at J, with 22 bases between the two ends. The V gene's germline CDR1 is MNHNY and CDR2 SVGAGI (reference sequence). DNA for the CDR3: TGTGCCAGCAGTACCCCGGCAGGGCTGTGGGTGGACGAGCAGTACTTC. It yields the protein CASSTPAGLWVDEQYF.

V and J are TRBV30 and TRBJ1-1; 7 positions match TRBD1. Germline assignment: CDR1 GTSNPN and CDR2 SVGIG (reference sequence). This CDR3 contains 14 residues. Trimming removed 2 bases from V and 0 bases from J; junction bases left unmatched: 3. CDR3 sequence (DNA): TGTGCCTGGAGTTCGGGACAGATGAACACTGAAGCTTTCTTT. It codes for CAWSSGQMNTEAFF.

The chain is built from TRBV5-1 and TRBJ2-3, with D possibly matching TRBD2 (6 bases). The CDR3 totals 13 residues. In germline, CDR1 is SGHRS, CDR2 YFSETQ. V gave up 0 bases and J gave up 10 bases, with 12 bases separating them. CDR3 in amino acids: CASSLAIGEAQYF. The CDR3 DNA reads as TGCGCCAGCAGCTTGGCCATCGGGGAGGCGCAGTATTTT.

J is TRBJ1-1 and V is TRBV13, with D unresolved. V dropped 5 bases and J dropped 0 bases, with 16 bases sitting between them. CDR3 length: 16 residues. Germline V gene lookup returns CDR1 PRHDT and CDR2 FYEKMQ (reference sequence). In DNA, the CDR3 is TGTGCCAGCAGCCGAAGAGGGTTAGGGATGAACACTGAAGCTTTCTTT. Protein product: CASSRRGLGMNTEAFF.

This clone appeared a single time. The V and J genes are TRBV9 and TRBJ1-5, with D hard to call. Germline CDR1 is SGDLS and CDR2 is YYNGEE. V shed 2 bases and J shed 9 bases, with 12 bases lying between them. The CDR3 is made up of 13 amino acids. The CDR3 sequence is CASSVGAYLPQHF. Here the CDR3 DNA reads TGTGCCAGCAGCGTGGGAGCGTACTTGCCCCAGCATTTT.

The chain is built from TRBV10-3 and TRBJ1-2; 7 bases line up with TRBD1. The CDR3 sequence is 14 residues long. With 6 bases clipped from V and 2 bases from J, the junction kept 6 bases outside the gene matches. The germline V gene encodes CDR1 ENHRY and CDR2 SYGVKD. DNA of the CDR3: TGTGCCATCAGGGGGGACAGTCAAAACTATGGCTACACCTTC. Protein: CAIRGDSQNYGYTF.

The V gene is TRBV7-9, the J gene TRBJ1-1; 8 positions agree with TRBD1. This CDR3 contains 16 residues. Germline CDR1 and CDR2: SEHNR and FQNEAQ (reference sequence). V trimming: 8 bases; J trimming: 0 bases; junction bases outside the gene matches: 11. The CDR3 coding sequence is TGTGCCAGCCTCCCCTCGGACAGGGTGTTGAACACTGAAGCTTTCTTT. It translates to CASLPSDRVLNTEAFF.

This chain joins TRBV29-1 and TRBJ2-5, with 10 bases lining up with TRBD1. V lost 4 bases, J lost 5 bases, and 7 bases stayed unmatched. CDR3 length: 14 amino acids. Germline V gives CDR1 SQVTM, CDR2 ANQGSEA. The CDR3 DNA sequence: TGCAGCGTTGCCAGGGACAGGGGTAGGGAGACCCAGTACTTC. Translation gives CSVARDRGRETQYF. Variable domain in full (rest from reference TRBV29-1 and TRBJ2-5): SAVISQKPSRDICQRGTSLTIQCQVDSQVTMMFWYRQQPGQSLTLIATANQGSEATYESGFVIDKFPISRPNLTFSTLTVSNMSPEDSSIYLCSVARDRGRETQYFGPGTRLLVL.

The J gene is TRBJ1-1, the V gene TRBV14; possible D gene TRBD1, 5 bases. The CDR3 consists of 16 residues. Trimming stripped 0 bases from V and 1 base from J, with 12 bases between. From germline, CDR1 is SGHDN and CDR2 FVKESK. In DNA form, the CDR3 reads TGTGCCAGCAGCCAAGAGGTGGGGCCTCGGAACACTGAAGCTTTCTTT. This sequence encodes CASSQEVGPRNTEAFF.

V gene TRBV30 combines with J gene TRBJ1-4, with TRBD1 identical over 9 bases. CDR1 is GTSNPN, CDR2 SVGIG, per germline (reference sequence). The CDR3 contains 12 residues. Trimming at V came to 7 bases and at J to 8 bases, leaving 5 bases not matched to a gene. Here the CDR3 DNA reads TGTGCCTTACAGGGGGCGCAAGAAAAACTGTTTTTT. Translating gives CALQGAQEKLFF. The full variable domain, rest sourced from reference TRBV30 and TRBJ1-4, is SQTIHQWPATLVQPVGSPLSLECTVEGTSNPNLYWYRQAAGRGLQLLFYSVGIGQISSEVPQNLSASRPQDRQFILSSKKLLLSDSGFYLCALQGAQEKLFFGSGTQLSVL.